This T cell receptor beta chain was found in a study of blood T cell repertoires in COVID-19. Study in general: T cells, B-cell-depleted T cells, or PBMCs supplied cDNA or gDNA.

TCRdb keeps only in-frame clones here, not all; method: immunoSEQ multiplex PCR. The table has a few hundred thousand clones, roughly 89% seen once; the top ten hold roughly 3.9%. There are 14 residues in the CDR3. V lost 2 bases to trimming and J lost 6 bases; unmatched junction nucleotides: 4. In germline, CDR1 is MNHEY, CDR2 SVGAGI. The receptor's source is a woman aged 55-70 years with COVID-19, enrolled during active disease. The V call is TRBV6-5, the J call TRBJ2-7; 10 nucleotides agree with TRBD2. The sample consisted of peripheral blood. CDR3 nucleotide sequence: TGTGCCAGCAGTTACGATGGGACTAGCGTCGAGCAGTACTTC. It is translated as CASSYDGTSVEQYF.